What follows is one TCR beta chain and its context. Antigen unknown. Amplification by 5'RACE using constant-segment primers produced TCR alpha and TCR beta cDNA libraries that carried sample barcodes and UMIs. TCRdb re-called the 5' RACE reads with MiXCR, one entry per CDR3 protein. This sample carries fewer than 350,000 distinct CDR3 sequences, 8.2% of them seen once, and the ten largest clones take roughly 22%. This sample is part of a study of T-cell memory formation after mild COVID-19. General study results and limits: Prior to infection, memory already included some responding clones, suggesting cross-reactive memory joined. CD4+ contracting clones were mainly CM and EM; CD8+ ones, EMRA. Confirmation was lacking for SARS-CoV-2 specificity of second-wave clones that peaked on day 37.

Sequencing was performed on PBMCs or a T cell subset sorted from them (not recorded which). This receptor was identified in a man younger than 35 who had mild COVID-19 (a few samples of this study predate the infection). Cell type and time point are not known.

The CDR3: CASSPTSRGSGEQYF. Here the CDR3 DNA reads TGTGCCAGCTCACCAACGAGTCGGGGCAGCGGGGAGCAGTACTTC. V usage is TRBV18 and J usage is TRBJ2-7, with D possibly matching TRBD2 (6 bases). The CDR3 is 15 amino acids. V was trimmed by 2 bases and J by 7 bases, leaving 18 bases between them. Germline CDR1 is KGHSH and CDR2 is LQKENI. Full variable domain (missing parts from reference TRBV18 and TRBJ2-7): NAGVMQNPRHLVRRRGQEARLRCSPMKGHSHVYWYRQLPEEGLKFMVYLQKENIIDESGMPKERFSAEFPKEGPSILRIQQVVRGDSAAYFCASSPTSRGSGEQYFGPGTRLTVT.